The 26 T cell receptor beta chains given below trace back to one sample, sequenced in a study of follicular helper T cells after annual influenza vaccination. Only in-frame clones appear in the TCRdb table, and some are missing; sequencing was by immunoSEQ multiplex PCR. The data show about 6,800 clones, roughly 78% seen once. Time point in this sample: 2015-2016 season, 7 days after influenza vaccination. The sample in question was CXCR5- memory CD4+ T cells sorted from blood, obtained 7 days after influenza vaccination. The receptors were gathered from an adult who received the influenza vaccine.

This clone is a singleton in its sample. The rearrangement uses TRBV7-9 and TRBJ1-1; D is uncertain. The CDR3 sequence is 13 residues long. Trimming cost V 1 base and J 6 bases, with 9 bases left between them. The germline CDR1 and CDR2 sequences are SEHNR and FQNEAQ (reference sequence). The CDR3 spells CASSLEPVAEAFF. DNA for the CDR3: TGTGCCAGCAGCTTAGAACCCGTCGCTGAAGCTTTCTTT. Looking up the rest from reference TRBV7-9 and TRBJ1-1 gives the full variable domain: DTGVSQNPRHKITKRGQNVTFRCDPISEHNRLYWYRQTLGQGPEFLTYFQNEAQLEKSRLLSDRFSAERPKGSFSTLEIQRTEQGDSAMYLCASSLEPVAEAFFGQGTRLTVV.

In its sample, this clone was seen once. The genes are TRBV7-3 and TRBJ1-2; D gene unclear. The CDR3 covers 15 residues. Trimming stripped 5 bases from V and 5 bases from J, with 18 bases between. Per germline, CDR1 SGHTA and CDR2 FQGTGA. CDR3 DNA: TGTGCCAGCAGCCCCGGTGGTGTGCAGAGTTATGGCTACACCTTC. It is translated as CASSPGGVQSYGYTF.

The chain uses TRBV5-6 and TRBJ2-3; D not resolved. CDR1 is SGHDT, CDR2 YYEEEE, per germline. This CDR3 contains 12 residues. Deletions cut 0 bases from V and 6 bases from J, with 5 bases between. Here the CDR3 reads CASSLVSDTQYF. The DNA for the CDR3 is TGTGCCAGCAGCTTGGTCTCGGATACGCAGTATTTT.

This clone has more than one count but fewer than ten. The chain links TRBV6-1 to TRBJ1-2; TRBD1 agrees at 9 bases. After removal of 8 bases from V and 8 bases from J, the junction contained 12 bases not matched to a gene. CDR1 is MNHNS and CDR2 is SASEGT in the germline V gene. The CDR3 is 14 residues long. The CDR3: CASGIRDRVEGYTF. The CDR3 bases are TGTGCCAGCGGGATCCGGGACAGGGTTGAGGGCTACACCTTC.

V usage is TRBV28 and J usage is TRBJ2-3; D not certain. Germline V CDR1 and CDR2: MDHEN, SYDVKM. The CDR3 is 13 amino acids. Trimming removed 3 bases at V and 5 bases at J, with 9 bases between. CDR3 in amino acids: CASSLPQRDTQYF. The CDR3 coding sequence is TGTGCCAGCAGTTTGCCCCAGAGAGATACGCAGTATTTT.

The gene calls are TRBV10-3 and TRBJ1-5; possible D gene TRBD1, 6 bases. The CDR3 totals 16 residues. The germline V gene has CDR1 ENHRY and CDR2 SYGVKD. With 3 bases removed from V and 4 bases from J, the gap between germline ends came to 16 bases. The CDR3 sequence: CAISDQKDSVNQPQHF. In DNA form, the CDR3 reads TGTGCCATCAGTGACCAAAAGGACAGTGTTAATCAGCCCCAGCATTTT.

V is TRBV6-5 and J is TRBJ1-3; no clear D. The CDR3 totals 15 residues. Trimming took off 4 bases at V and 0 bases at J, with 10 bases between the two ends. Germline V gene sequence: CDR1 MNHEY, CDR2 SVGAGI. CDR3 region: CASSSSGPSGNTIYF. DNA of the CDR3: TGTGCCAGCAGTTCTTCCGGGCCCTCTGGAAACACCATATATTTT.

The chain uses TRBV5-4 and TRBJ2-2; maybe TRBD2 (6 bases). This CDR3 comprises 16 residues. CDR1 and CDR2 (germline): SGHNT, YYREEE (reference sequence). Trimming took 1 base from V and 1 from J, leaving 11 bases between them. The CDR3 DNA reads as TGTGCCAGCAGCTTGTGGCTGGGACTGAACACCGGGGAGCTGTTTTTT. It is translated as CASSLWLGLNTGELFF.

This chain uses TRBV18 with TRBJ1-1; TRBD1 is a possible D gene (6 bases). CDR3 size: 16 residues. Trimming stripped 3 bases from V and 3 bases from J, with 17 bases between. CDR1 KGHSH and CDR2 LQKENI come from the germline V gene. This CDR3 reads CASSPSVYREDTEAFF. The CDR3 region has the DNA TGTGCCAGCTCACCCTCGGTGTACAGGGAGGACACTGAAGCTTTCTTT.

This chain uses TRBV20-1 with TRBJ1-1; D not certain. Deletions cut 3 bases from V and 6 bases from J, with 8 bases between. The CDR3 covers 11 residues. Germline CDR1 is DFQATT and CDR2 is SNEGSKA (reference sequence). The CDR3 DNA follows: TGCAGTGCTAGGACCGCCCCTGAAGCTTTCTTT. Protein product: CSARTAPEAFF.

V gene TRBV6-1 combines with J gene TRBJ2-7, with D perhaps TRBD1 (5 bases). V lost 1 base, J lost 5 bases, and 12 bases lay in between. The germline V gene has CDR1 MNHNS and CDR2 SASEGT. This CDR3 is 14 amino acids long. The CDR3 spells CASSEVIGVDEQYF. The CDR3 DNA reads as TGTGCCAGCAGTGAAGTGATAGGGGTCGACGAGCAGTACTTC.

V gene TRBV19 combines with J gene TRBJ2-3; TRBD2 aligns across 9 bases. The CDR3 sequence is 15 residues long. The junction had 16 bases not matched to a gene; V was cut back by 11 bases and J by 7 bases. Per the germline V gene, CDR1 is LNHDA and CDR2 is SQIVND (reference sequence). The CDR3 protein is CASKRGVNLGNTQYF. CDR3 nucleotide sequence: TGTGCCTCAAAGCGGGGGGTCAACCTAGGGAATACGCAGTATTTT.

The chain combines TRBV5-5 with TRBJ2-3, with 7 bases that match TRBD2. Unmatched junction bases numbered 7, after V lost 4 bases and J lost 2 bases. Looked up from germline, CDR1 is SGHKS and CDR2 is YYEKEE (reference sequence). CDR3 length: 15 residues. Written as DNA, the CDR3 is TGTGCCAGCAGCGGCGGACTAGTGGACACAGATACGCAGTATTTT. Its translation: CASSGGLVDTDTQYF. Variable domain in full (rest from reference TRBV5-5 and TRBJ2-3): DAGVTQSPTHLIKTRGQQVTLRCSPISGHKSVSWYQQVLGQGPQFIFQYYEKEERGRGNFPDRFSARQFPNYSSELNVNALLLGDSALYLCASSGGLVDTDTQYFGPGTRLTVL.

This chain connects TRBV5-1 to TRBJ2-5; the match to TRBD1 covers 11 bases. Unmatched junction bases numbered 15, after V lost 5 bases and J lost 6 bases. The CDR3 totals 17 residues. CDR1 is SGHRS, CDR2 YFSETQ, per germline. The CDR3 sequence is CASSYTPPGQGGQTQYF. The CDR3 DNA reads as TGCGCCAGCAGTTACACGCCCCCGGGACAGGGGGGACAGACCCAGTACTTC.

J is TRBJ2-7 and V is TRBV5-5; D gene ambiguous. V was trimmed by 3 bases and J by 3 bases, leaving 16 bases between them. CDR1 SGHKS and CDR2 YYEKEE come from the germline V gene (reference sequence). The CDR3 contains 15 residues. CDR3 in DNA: TGTGCCAGCAGCTCCCGGGCCGCCATCGGCTACGAGCAGTACTTC. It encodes CASSSRAAIGYEQYF.

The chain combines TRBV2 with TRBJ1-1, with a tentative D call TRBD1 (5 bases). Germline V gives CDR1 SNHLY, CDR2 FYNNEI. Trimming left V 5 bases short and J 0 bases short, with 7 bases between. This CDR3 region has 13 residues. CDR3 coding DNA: TGTGCCAGCAGTCGGGGCCTGAACACTGAAGCTTTCTTT. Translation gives CASSRGLNTEAFF.

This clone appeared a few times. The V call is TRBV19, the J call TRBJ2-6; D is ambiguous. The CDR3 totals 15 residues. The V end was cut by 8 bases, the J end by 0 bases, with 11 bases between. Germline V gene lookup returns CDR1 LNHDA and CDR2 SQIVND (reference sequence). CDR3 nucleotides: TGTGCCAGTGGTCGTGTGAACTCTGGGGCCAACGTCCTGACTTTC. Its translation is CASGRVNSGANVLTF.

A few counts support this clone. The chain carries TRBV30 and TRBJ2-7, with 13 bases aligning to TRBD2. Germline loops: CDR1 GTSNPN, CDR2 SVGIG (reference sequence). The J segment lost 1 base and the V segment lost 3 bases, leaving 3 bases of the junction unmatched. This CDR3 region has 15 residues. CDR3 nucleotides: TGTGCCTGGAGACTAGCGGGAGGGATTTCCTACGAGCAGTACTTC. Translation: CAWRLAGGISYEQYF.

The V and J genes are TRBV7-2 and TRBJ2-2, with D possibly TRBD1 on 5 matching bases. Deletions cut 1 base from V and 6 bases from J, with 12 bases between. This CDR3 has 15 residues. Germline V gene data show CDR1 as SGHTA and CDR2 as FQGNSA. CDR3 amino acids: CASSLVPREAGELFF. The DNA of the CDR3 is TGTGCCAGCAGCTTAGTTCCCAGGGAAGCCGGGGAGCTGTTTTTT.

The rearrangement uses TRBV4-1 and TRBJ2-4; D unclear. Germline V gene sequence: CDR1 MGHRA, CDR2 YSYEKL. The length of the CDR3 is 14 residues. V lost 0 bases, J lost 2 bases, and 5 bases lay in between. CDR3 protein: CASSQEGTKNIQYF. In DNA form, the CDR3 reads TGCGCCAGCAGCCAAGAAGGAACCAAAAACATTCAGTACTTC.

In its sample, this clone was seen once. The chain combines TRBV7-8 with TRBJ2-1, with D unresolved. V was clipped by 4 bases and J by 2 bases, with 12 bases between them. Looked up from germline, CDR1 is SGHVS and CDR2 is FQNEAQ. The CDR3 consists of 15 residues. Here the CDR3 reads CASSSRRIAYNEQFF. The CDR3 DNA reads TGTGCCAGCAGCTCCCGGCGGATAGCCTACAATGAGCAGTTCTTC. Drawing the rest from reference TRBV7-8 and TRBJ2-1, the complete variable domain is GAGVSQSPRYKVAKRGQDVALRCDPISGHVSLFWYQQALGQGPEFLTYFQNEAQLDKSGLPSDRFFAERPEGSVSTLKIQRTQQEDSAVYLCASSSRRIAYNEQFFGPGTRLTVL.

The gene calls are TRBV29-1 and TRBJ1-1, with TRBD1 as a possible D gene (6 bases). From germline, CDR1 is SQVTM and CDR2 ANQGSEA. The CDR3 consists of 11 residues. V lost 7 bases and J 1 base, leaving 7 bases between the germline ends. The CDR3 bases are TGCAGCGCGGGACAGAACACTGAAGCTTTCTTT. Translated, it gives CSAGQNTEAFF. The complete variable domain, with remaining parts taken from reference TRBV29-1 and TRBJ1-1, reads SAVISQKPSRDICQRGTSLTIQCQVDSQVTMMFWYRQQPGQSLTLIATANQGSEATYESGFVIDKFPISRPNLTFSTLTVSNMSPEDSSIYLCSAGQNTEAFFGQGTRLTVV.

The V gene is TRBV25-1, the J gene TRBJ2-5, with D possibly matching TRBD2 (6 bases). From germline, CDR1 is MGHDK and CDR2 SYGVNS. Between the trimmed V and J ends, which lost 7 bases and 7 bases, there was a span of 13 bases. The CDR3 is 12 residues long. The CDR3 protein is CASMELRGTQYF. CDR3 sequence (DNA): TGTGCCAGCATGGAGCTGCGGGGGACCCAGTACTTC.

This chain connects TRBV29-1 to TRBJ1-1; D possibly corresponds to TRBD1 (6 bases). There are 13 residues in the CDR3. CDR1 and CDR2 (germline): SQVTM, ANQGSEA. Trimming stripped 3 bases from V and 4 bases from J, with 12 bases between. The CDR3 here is CSVEGGRSTEAFF. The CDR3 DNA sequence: TGCAGCGTTGAGGGGGGCCGGTCCACTGAAGCTTTCTTT.

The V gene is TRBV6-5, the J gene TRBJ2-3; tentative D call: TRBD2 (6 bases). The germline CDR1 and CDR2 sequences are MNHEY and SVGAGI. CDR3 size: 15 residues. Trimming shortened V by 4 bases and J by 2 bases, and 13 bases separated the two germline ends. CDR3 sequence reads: CASSFFGGLTDTQYF. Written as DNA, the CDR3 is TGTGCCAGCAGTTTCTTCGGGGGACTCACAGATACGCAGTATTTT.

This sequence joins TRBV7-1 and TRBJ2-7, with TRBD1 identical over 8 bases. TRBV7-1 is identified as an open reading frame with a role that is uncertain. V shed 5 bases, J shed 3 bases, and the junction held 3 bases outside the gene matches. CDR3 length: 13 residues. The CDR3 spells CASSRGTGYEQYF. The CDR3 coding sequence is TGTGCCAGCAGCCGGGGGACAGGCTACGAGCAGTACTTC.